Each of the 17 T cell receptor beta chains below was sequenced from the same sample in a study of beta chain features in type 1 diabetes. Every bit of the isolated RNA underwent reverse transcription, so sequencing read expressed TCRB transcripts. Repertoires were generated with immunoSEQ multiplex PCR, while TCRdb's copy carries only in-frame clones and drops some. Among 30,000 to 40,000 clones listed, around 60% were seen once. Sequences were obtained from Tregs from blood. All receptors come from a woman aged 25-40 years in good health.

CDR3 DNA sequence: TGTGCCAGCAGCATAGACAGGGTTTACGAGCAGTACTTC. Translation: CASSIDRVYEQYF. The genes are TRBV5-4 and TRBJ2-7; 7 nucleotides line up with TRBD1. V was pared by 4 bases and J by 4 bases, with 5 bases of the junction left unmatched. The CDR3 is made up of 13 amino acids. Germline V lookup: CDR1 SGHNT, CDR2 YYREEE (reference sequence).

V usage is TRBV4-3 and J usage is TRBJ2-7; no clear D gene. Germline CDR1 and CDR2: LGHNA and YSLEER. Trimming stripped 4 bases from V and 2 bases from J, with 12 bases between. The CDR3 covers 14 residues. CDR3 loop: CASSPSQAAYEQYF. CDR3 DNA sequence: TGCGCCAGCAGCCCCTCGCAGGCAGCCTACGAGCAGTACTTC.

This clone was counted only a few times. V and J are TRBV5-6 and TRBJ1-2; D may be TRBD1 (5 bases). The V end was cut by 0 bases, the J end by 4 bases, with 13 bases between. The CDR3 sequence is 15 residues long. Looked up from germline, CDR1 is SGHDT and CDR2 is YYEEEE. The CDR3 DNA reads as TGTGCCAGCAGCTTGGGAGGACATGTTGGCTATGGCTACACCTTC. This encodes CASSLGGHVGYGYTF.

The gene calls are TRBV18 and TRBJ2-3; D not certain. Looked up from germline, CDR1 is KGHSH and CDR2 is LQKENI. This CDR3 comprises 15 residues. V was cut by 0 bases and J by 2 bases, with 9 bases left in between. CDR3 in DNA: TGTGCCAGCTCACCACCTTCACAGAACACAGATACGCAGTATTTT. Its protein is CASSPPSQNTDTQYF.

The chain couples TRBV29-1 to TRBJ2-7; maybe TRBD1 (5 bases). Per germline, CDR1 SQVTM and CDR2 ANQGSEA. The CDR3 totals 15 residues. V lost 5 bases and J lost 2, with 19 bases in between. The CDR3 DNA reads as TGCAGCGTTTGGTTCTCAGGGAATCTAGCCTACGAGCAGTACTTC. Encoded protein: CSVWFSGNLAYEQYF.

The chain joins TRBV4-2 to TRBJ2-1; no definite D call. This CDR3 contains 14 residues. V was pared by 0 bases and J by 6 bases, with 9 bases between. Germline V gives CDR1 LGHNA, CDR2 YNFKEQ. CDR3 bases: TGTGCCAGCAGCCAAGATTTCCGCGGCAATGAGCAGTTCTTC. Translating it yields CASSQDFRGNEQFF.

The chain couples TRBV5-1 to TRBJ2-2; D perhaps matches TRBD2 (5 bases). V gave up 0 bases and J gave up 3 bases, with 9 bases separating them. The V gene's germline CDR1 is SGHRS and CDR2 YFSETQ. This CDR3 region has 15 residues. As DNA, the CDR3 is TGCGCCAGCAGCTTGGGGCTAGCAGACACCGGGGAGCTGTTTTTT. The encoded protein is CASSLGLADTGELFF.

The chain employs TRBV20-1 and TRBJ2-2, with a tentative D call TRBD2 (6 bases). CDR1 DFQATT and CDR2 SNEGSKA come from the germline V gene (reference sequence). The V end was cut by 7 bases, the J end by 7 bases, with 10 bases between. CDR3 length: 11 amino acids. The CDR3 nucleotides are TGCAGTGGACTAGTGAACGGGGAGCTGTTTTTT. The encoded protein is CSGLVNGELFF.

DNA for the CDR3: TGTGCCAGCAGCTTAACATCGAGCATCGCGGACACCGGGGAGCTGTTTTTT. Residues: CASSLTSSIADTGELFF. The chain has TRBV7-3 and TRBJ2-2, with D hard to call. The V end lost 0 bases, the J end lost 3 bases, and 14 bases lay between the germline ends. CDR1 and CDR2 (germline): SGHTA, FQGTGA. CDR3 length: 17 amino acids.

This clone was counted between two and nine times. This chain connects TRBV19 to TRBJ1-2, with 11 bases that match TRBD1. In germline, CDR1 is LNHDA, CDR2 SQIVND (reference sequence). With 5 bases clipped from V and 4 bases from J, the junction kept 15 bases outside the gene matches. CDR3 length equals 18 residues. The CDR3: CASSPRTGGRRWFYGYTF. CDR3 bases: TGTGCCAGTAGTCCAAGGACAGGGGGCCGCAGGTGGTTCTATGGCTACACCTTC. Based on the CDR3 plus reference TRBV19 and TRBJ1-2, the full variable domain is DGGITQSPKYLFRKEGQNVTLSCEQNLNHDAMYWYRQDPGQGLRLIYYSQIVNDFQKGDIAEGYSVSREKKESFPLTVTSAQKNPTAFYLCASSPRTGGRRWFYGYTFGSGTRLTVV.

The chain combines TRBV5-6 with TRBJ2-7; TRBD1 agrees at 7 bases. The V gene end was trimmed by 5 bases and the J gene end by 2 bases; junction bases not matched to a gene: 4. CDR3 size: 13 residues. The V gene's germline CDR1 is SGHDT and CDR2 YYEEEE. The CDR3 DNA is TGTGCCAGCAGGACTACAGGGGCCTACGAGCAGTACTTC. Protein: CASRTTGAYEQYF.

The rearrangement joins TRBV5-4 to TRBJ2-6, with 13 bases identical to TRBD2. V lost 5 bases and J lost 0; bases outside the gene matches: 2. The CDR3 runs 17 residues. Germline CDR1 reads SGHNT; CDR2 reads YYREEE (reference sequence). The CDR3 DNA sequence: TGTGCCAGCAGTCGGACTAGCGGGGGCTCTGGGGCCAACGTCCTGACTTTC. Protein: CASSRTSGGSGANVLTF.

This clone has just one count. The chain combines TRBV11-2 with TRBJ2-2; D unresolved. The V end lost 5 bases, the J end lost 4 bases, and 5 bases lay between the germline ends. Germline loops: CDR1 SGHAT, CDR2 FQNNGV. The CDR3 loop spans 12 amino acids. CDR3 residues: CASSEFTGELFF. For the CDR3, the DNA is TGTGCCAGCAGCGAGTTCACCGGGGAGCTGTTTTTT.

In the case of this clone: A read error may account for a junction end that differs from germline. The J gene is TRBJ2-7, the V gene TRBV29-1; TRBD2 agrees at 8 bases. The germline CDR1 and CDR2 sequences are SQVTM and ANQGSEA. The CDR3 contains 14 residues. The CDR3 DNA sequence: TGCAGCGCTGAAGGGACTAGTGGCTCCTACGAGCAGTACTTC. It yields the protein CSAEGTSGSYEQYF.

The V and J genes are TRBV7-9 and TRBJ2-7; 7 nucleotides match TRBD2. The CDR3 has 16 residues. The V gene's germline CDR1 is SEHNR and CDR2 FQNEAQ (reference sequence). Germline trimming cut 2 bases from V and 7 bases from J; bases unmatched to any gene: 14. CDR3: CASSLSEGLYLREQYF. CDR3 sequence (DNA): TGTGCCAGCAGCTTAAGTGAGGGACTATACCTACGGGAGCAGTACTTC. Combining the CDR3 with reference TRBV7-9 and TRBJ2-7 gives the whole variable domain DTGVSQNPRHKITKRGQNVTFRCDPISEHNRLYWYRQTLGQGPEFLTYFQNEAQLEKSRLLSDRFSAERPKGSFSTLEIQRTEQGDSAMYLCASSLSEGLYLREQYFGPGTRLTVT.

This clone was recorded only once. CDR3 region: CASSGFWETSGVNEQFF. CDR3 nucleotide sequence: TGTGCCAGCAGCGGCTTTTGGGAGACTAGCGGGGTGAATGAGCAGTTCTTC. V and J are TRBV4-2 and TRBJ2-1, with 11 bases lining up with TRBD2. The CDR3 spans 17 residues. The germline CDR1 and CDR2 sequences are LGHNA and YNFKEQ. V was pared by 5 bases and J by 7 bases, with 13 bases of the junction left unmatched.

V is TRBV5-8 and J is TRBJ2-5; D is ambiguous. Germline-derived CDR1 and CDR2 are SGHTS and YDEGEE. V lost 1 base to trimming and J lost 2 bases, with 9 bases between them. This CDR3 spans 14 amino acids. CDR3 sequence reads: CASSLYHSQETQYF. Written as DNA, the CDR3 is TGTGCCAGCAGCTTGTATCACAGTCAAGAGACCCAGTACTTC.